Listed here are 9 T cell receptor beta chains from one sample, sequenced in a study of OX40 agonist ivuxolimab in advanced cancers. Measured with immunoSEQ multiplex PCR; TCRdb has only the in-frame clones, and not every one. The table lists about 79,000 clones, about nine tenths of them singletons. Sequencing used CD4+ or CD8+ T cells sorted from blood, obtained in a trial of the OX40 agonist ivuxolimab. The receptors derive from an adult with an advanced solid tumor such as melanoma, head and neck, liver or kidney cancer.

This clone is a singleton in its sample. J is TRBJ2-1 and V is TRBV10-2, with D perhaps matching TRBD2 (6 bases). Germline V lookup: CDR1 WSHSY, CDR2 SAAADI. Trimming took 4 bases from V and 2 from J, leaving 18 bases between them. The length of the CDR3 is 17 residues. The CDR3 is CASSAPSTGGAYNEQFF. The CDR3 nucleotides read TGCGCCAGCAGTGCTCCCTCAACTGGCGGGGCCTACAATGAGCAGTTCTTC.

To note about this clone: The germline gene is not matched at one end of the junction; a read error may be the cause. CDR3 region: CASREGLTEKLFF. For the CDR3, the DNA is TGTGCCAGCAGGGAAGGACTTACCGAAAAACTGTTTTTT. V is TRBV2 and J is TRBJ1-4; D is unclear. This CDR3 is built from 13 residues. Germline lookup yields CDR1 SNHLY and CDR2 FYNNEI.

This chain joins TRBV5-5 and TRBJ1-5, with TRBD1 matching over 7 bases. J was trimmed by 11 bases and V by 0 bases; bases with no gene match: 8. This CDR3 has 14 amino acids. Germline CDR1 and CDR2: SGHKS and YYEKEE (reference sequence). CDR3: CASSLDVGTATQHF. The CDR3 DNA reads as TGTGCCAGCAGCTTGGATGTCGGGACAGCGACCCAGCATTTT.

As regards this clone: Mismatch with germline at one junction end may stem from a read error. This chain uses TRBV6-1 with TRBJ1-2; D is unresolved. This CDR3 contains 11 residues. Germline CDR1 MNHNS, CDR2 SASEGT. The CDR3 bases are TGTGCCAGCAGTGAGTTCCGGGGTAAAGCCTTC. Translating gives CASSEFRGKAF.

The rearrangement joins TRBV29-1 to TRBJ2-5, with 10 positions matching TRBD2. CDR1 SQVTM and CDR2 ANQGSEA come from the germline V gene. The CDR3 covers 15 residues. V lost 0 bases to trimming and J lost 2 bases; unmatched junction nucleotides: 3. DNA of the CDR3: TGCAGCGTTGAAGAAGCGGGGGGGCCACAAGAGACCCAGTACTTC. This codes for CSVEEAGGPQETQYF.

On this clone itself: The DNA is left out, because the CDR3 cannot be placed on it with certainty; the CDR3 is given as TCRdb lists it. V gene TRBV6-6 combines with J gene TRBJ1-4; whether TRBD1, the table's D call, matches the DNA was not checked. The CDR3 extends over 15 residues, inclusive of both ends. Germline-derived CDR1 and CDR2 are MNHNY and SVGAGI (reference sequence). The CDR3 reads CASSSSGQGFEKLFF.

The gene calls are TRBV27 and TRBJ1-1, with 8 bases identical to TRBD1. The J segment lost 3 bases and the V segment lost 4 bases, leaving 10 bases of the junction unmatched. CDR3 size: 16 residues. CDR1 is MNHEY, CDR2 SMNVEV, per germline (reference sequence). CDR3 bases: TGTGCCAGCAGTTCGGACAGGGAGGGTAGTCACACTGAAGCTTTCTTT. Encoded protein: CASSSDREGSHTEAFF.

V usage is TRBV2 and J usage is TRBJ1-2; no clear D gene. This CDR3 has 14 amino acids. V was shortened by 1 base and J by 2 bases, with 8 bases between the two germline ends. The germline CDR1 and CDR2 sequences are SNHLY and FYNNEI. The CDR3 spells CASSEVQTNYGYTF. CDR3 sequence (DNA): TGTGCCAGCAGTGAAGTCCAGACAAACTATGGCTACACCTTC.

Only a few counts were recorded for this clone. The chain has TRBV5-1 and TRBJ1-1, with D possibly being TRBD1 (5 bases). This CDR3 spans 15 amino acids. V gave up 7 bases and J gave up 0 bases, with 16 bases separating them. The V gene's germline CDR1 is SGHRS and CDR2 YFSETQ. DNA of the CDR3: TGCGCCAGCGCCCGGGACGGAGCTCTGAACACTGAAGCTTTCTTT. Encoded protein: CASARDGALNTEAFF.